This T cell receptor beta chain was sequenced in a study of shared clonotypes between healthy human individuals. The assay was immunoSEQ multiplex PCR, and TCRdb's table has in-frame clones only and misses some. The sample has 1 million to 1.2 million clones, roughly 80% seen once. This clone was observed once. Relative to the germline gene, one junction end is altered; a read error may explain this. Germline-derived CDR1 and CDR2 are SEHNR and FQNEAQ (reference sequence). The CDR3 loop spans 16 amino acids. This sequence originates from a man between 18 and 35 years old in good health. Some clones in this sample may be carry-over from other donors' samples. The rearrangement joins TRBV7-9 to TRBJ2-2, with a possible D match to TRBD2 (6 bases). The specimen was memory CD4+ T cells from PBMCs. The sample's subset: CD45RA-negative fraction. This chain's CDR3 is CASTLQASVRTGELFF. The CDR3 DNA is TGTGCCAGCACCTTACAGGCTAGCGTACGCACCGGGGAGCTGTTTTTT.